One and the same sample provided the 6 T cell receptor beta chains below, sequenced in a study of cytomegalovirus exposure and HLA in healthy donors. Primers included in the PCR were 60 Vbeta and 13 Jbeta primers. Sequenced by immunoSEQ multiplex PCR; TCRdb stores in-frame clones only, minus some. The data hold 170,000 or so clones, with 86% observed a single time. Material: PBMCs. Source of these receptors: a woman aged 18-29 years in good health and CMV-seronegative.

The chain recombines TRBV30 with TRBJ1-4, with TRBD1 matching over 8 bases. CDR1 is GTSNPN, CDR2 SVGIG, per germline (reference sequence). The CDR3 is made up of 13 amino acids. The CDR3 protein is CATTGGPNEKLFF. The CDR3 bases are TGTGCAACCACAGGGGGACCTAATGAAAAACTGTTTTTT.

The V gene is TRBV6-6, the J gene TRBJ1-6; D unresolved. V shed 2 bases and J shed 9 bases, with 14 bases lying between them. The CDR3 loop spans 15 amino acids. Germline assignment: CDR1 MNHNY and CDR2 SVGAGI (reference sequence). This CDR3 reads CASSYPRTGISPLHF. CDR3 DNA: TGTGCCAGCAGTTACCCACGGACGGGAATTTCACCCCTCCACTTT.

This chain links TRBV7-9 with TRBJ1-2; TRBD1 is a possible D gene (5 bases). Trimming took 2 bases from V and 10 from J, leaving 14 bases between them. The CDR3 extends over 13 amino acids. Looked up from germline, CDR1 is SEHNR and CDR2 is FQNEAQ (reference sequence). The CDR3 spells CASSLREQASYTF. The DNA for the CDR3 is TGTGCCAGCAGCTTACGCGAACAGGCCTCCTACACCTTC.

V is TRBV28 and J is TRBJ2-1; 10 bases fit TRBD2. Germline lookup yields CDR1 MDHEN and CDR2 SYDVKM. The junction had 1 base not matched to a gene; V was cut back by 5 bases and J by 3 bases. This CDR3 comprises 14 residues. The CDR3 DNA reads as TGTGCCAGCAGTGGACTAGCGGTCTACAATGAGCAGTTCTTC. Translation: CASSGLAVYNEQFF.

V and J are TRBV11-1 and TRBJ2-1; TRBD2 matches at 12 bases. Germline CDR1 reads SGHAT; CDR2 reads FQDESV (reference sequence). The CDR3 covers 14 residues. Trimming took 10 bases from V and 6 from J; bases not matched to a gene: 7. The CDR3 region has the DNA TGTGCCACCCGGACTAGCGGGAACGGCAATGAGCAGTTCTTC. It codes for CATRTSGNGNEQFF.

The chain carries TRBV19 and TRBJ1-2, with 8 bases fitting TRBD1. Germline loops: CDR1 LNHDA, CDR2 SQIVND (reference sequence). Trimming removed 1 base from V and 4 bases from J; junction bases left unmatched: 2. This CDR3 is built from 14 residues. DNA of the CDR3: TGTGCCAGTAGTATAGGAACAGGGGGCTATGGCTACACCTTC. Encoded protein: CASSIGTGGYGYTF. Variable domain in full (rest from reference TRBV19 and TRBJ1-2): DGGITQSPKYLFRKEGQNVTLSCEQNLNHDAMYWYRQDPGQGLRLIYYSQIVNDFQKGDIAEGYSVSREKKESFPLTVTSAQKNPTAFYLCASSIGTGGYGYTFGSGTRLTVV.